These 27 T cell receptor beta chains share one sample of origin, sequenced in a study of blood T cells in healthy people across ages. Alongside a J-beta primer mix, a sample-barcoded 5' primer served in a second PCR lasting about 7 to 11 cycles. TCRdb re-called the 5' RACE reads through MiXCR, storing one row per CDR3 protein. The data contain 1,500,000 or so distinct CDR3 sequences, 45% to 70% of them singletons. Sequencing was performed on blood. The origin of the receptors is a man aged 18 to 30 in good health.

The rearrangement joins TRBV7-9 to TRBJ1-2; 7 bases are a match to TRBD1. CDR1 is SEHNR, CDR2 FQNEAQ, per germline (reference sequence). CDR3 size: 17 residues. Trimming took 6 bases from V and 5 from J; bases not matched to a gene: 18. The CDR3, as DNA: TGTGCCAGCAGTTACCGGGACAGCGCCCCCTCAGTATATGGCTACACCTTC. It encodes CASSYRDSAPSVYGYTF.

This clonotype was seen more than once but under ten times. The CDR3 nucleotides read TGTGCCTGGAAAGAAAAGATCTACAATGAGCAGTTCTTC. Protein sequence: CAWKEKIYNEQFF. This chain uses TRBV30 with TRBJ2-1; unclear D gene. Germline V gives CDR1 GTSNPN, CDR2 SVGIG (reference sequence). The CDR3 runs to 13 residues. V was pared by 4 bases and J by 3 bases, with 10 bases between.

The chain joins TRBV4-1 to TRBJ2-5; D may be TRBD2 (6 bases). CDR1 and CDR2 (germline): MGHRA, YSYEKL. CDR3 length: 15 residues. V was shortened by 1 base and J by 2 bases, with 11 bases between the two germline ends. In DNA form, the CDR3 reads TGCGCCAGCAGCCAAGCACCGGGGGTGCAAGAGACCCAGTACTTC. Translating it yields CASSQAPGVQETQYF.

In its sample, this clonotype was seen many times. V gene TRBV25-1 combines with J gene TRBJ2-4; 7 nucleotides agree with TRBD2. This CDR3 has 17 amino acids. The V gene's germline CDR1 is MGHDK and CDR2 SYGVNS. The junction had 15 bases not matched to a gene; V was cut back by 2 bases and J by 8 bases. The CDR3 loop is CASSEKSVAGIWDIQYF. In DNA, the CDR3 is TGTGCCAGCAGTGAAAAATCGGTAGCGGGCATCTGGGACATTCAGTACTTC.

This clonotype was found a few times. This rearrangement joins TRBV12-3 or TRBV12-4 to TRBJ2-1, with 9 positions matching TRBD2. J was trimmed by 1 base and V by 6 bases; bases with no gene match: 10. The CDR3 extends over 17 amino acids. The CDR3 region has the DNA TGTGCCAGCAGCCCTTGGAGCGGGAGGCAATCCTACAATGAGCAGTTCTTC. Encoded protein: CASSPWSGRQSYNEQFF.

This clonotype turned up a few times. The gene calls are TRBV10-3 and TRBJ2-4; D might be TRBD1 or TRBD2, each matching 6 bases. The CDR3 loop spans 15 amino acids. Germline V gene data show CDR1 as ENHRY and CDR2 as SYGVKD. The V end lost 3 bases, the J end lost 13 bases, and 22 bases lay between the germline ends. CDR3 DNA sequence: TGTGCCATCAGTGAACCGCCGGGGGAAGGGGGAGAGCAGTACTTC. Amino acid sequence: CAISEPPGEGGEQYF.

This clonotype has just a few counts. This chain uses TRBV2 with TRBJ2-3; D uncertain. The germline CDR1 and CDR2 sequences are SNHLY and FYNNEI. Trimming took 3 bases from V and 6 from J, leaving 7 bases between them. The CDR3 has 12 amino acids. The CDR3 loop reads CASSDKFDTQYF. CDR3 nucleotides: TGTGCCAGCAGTGATAAATTCGATACGCAGTATTTT.

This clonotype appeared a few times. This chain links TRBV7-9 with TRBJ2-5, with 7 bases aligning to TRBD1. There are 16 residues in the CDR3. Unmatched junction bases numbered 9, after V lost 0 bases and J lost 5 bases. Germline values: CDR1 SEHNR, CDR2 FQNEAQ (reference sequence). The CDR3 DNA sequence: TGTGCCAGCAGCTTAGCTTTTCAGACAGGGAGCGAGACCCAGTACTTC. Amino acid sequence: CASSLAFQTGSETQYF. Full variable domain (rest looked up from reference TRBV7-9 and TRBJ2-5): DTGVSQNPRHKITKRGQNVTFRCDPISEHNRLYWYRQTLGQGPEFLTYFQNEAQLEKSRLLSDRFSAERPKGSFSTLEIQRTEQGDSAMYLCASSLAFQTGSETQYFGPGTRLLVL.

The CDR3 DNA is TGCGCCAGCAGACCGGACCTGGGACGGGAAAAACTGTTTTTT. Protein sequence: CASRPDLGREKLFF. This chain connects TRBV5-1 to TRBJ1-4; tentative D call: TRBD1 (5 bases). CDR1 is SGHRS, CDR2 YFSETQ, per germline. The ends were cut back, 5 bases at V and 8 bases at J, with 16 bases in the middle. The CDR3 covers 14 residues.

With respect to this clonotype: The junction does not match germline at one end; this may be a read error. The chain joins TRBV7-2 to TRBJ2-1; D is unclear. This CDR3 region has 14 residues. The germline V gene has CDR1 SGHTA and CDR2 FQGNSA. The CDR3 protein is CASTARVDLNERFF. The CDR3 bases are TGTGCCAGCACCGCGAGAGTTGACCTAAATGAGCGGTTCTTC.

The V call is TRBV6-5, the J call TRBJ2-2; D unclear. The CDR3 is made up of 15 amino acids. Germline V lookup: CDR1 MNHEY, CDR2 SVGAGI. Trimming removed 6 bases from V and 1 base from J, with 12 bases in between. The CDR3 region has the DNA TGTGCCAGCAGGAAATTTCCGGAGAACACCGGGGAGCTGTTTTTT. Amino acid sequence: CASRKFPENTGELFF.

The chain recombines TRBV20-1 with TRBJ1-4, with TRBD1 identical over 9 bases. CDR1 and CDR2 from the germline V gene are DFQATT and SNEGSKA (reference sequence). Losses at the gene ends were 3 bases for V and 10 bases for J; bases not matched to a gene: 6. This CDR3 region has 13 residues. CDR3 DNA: TGCAGTGCTAGCCGGGACAGGGCATCAAAACTGTTTTTT. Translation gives CSASRDRASKLFF.

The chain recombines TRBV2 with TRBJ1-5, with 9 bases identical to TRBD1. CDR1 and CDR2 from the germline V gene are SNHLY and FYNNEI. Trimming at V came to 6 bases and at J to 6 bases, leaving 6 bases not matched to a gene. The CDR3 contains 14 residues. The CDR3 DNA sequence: TGTGCCAGCAGACCGGGACAGGGTATTCAGCCCCAGCATTTT. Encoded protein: CASRPGQGIQPQHF.

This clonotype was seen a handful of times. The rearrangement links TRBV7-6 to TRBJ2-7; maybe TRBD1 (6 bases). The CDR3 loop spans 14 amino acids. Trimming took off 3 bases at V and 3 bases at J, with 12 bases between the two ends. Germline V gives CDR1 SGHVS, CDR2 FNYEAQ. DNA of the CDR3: TGTGCCAGCAGCTTTGGGGGACAAGTCTACGAGCAGTACTTC. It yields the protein CASSFGGQVYEQYF.

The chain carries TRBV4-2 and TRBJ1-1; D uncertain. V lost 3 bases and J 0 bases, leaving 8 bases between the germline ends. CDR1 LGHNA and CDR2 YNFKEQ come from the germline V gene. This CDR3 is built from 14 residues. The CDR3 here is CASSQGGMNTEAFF. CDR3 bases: TGTGCCAGCAGCCAGGGCGGAATGAACACTGAAGCTTTCTTT.

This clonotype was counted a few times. DNA for the CDR3: TGCAGTGCTAGTGTCGTATACAATGAGCAGTTCTTC. Translated, it gives CSASVVYNEQFF. The chain carries TRBV20-1 and TRBJ2-1; D gene uncertain. Germline CDR1 DFQATT, CDR2 SNEGSKA (reference sequence). The CDR3 extends over 12 amino acids. Trimming cost V 3 bases and J 4 bases, with 7 bases left between them.

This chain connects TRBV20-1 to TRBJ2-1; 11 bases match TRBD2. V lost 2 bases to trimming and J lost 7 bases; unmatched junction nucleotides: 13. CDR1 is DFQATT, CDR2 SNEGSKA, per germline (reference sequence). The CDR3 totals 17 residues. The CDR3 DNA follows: TGCAGTGCTAGAATCCTTACTAGCGGGAGCGCCGGGAATGAGCAGTTCTTC. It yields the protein CSARILTSGSAGNEQFF.

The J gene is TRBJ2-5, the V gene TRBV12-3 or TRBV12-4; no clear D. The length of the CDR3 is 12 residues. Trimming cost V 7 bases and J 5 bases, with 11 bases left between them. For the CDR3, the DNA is TGTGCCAGCACCACCATCACGGAGACCCAGTACTTC. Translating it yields CASTTITETQYF.

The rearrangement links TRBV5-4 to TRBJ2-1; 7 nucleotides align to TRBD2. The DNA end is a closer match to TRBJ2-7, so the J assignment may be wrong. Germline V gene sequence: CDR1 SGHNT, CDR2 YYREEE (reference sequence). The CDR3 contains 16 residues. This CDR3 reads CASSLDGGSSYNEQYF. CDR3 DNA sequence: TGTGCCAGCAGCTTGGACGGGGGGAGCTCCTACAATGAGCAGTACTTC.

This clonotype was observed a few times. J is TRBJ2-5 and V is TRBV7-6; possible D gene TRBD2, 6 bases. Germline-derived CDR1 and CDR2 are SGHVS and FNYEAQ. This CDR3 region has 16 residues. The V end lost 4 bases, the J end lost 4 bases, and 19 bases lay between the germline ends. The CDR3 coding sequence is TGTGCCAGCAGCTCTTTAGCGGAGGCGGGTTTAGAGACCCAGTACTTC. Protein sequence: CASSSLAEAGLETQYF. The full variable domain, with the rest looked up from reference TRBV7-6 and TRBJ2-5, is GAGVSQSPRYKVTKRGQDVALRCDPISGHVSLYWYRQALGQGPEFLTYFNYEAQQDKSGLPNDRFSAERPEGSISTLTIQRTEQRDSAMYRCASSSLAEAGLETQYFGPGTRLLVL.

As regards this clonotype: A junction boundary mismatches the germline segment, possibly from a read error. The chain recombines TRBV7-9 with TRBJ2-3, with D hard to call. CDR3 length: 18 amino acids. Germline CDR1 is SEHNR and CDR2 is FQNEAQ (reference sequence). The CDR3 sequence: CAISPLVTPGRGLDTQYF. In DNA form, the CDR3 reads TGTGCCATCAGCCCCCTGGTAACTCCCGGCCGAGGATTAGATACGCAGTATTTT.

CDR3 in DNA: TGTGCCAGCAGCGCAGTTACCTTAAGGGGGGGCTACACCTTC. Translating it yields CASSAVTLRGGYTF. V is TRBV7-2 and J is TRBJ1-2; possibly TRBD1 for D (6 bases). Germline-derived CDR1 and CDR2 are SGHTA and FQGNSA. The CDR3 is 14 residues long. The germline V and J ends were trimmed by 5 bases and 8 bases, with 18 bases remaining between them.

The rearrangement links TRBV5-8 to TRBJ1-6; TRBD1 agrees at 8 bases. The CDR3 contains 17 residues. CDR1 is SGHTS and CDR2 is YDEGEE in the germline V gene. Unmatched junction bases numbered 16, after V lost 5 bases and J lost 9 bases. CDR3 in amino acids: CASRLLGAGGESSPLHF. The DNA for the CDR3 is TGTGCCAGCAGGCTCCTCGGAGCAGGGGGCGAAAGTTCACCCCTCCACTTT.

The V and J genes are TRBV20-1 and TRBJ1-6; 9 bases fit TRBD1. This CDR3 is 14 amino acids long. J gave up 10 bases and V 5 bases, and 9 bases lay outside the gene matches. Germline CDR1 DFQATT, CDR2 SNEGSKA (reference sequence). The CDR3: CSASTGGLESPLHF. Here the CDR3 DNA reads TGCAGTGCTTCGACAGGGGGTCTTGAGTCACCCCTCCACTTT.

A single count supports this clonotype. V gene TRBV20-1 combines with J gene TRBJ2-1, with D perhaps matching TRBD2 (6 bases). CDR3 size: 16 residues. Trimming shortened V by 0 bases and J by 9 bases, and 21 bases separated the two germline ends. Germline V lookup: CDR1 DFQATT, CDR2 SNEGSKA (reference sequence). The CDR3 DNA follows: TGCAGTGCTAGAGATCTTGGACTAACTCGTACGAGTGAGCAGTTCTTC. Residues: CSARDLGLTRTSEQFF.

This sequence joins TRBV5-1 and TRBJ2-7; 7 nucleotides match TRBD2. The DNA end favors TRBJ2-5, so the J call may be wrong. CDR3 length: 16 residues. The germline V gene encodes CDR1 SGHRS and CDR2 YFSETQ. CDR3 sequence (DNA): TGCGCCAGCAGCCCTGGACTAGTGAAATCGGAGGAGACCCAGTACTTC. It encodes CASSPGLVKSEETQYF.

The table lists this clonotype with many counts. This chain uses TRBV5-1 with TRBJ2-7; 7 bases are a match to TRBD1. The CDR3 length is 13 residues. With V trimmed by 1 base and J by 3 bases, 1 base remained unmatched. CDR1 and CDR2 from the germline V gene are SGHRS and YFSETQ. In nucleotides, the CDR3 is TGCGCCAGCAGCTTGACAGGGGTCTACGAGCAGTACTTC. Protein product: CASSLTGVYEQYF.